This T cell receptor beta chain was captured in a study of blood T cell repertoires in COVID-19. The protocol was immunoSEQ multiplex PCR, while the TCRdb copy is restricted to in-frame clones and leaves out a portion. The data show under 55,000 clones, about nine tenths seen once. Germline values: CDR1 GTSNPN, CDR2 SVGIG (reference sequence). The CDR3 is 12 residues long. Trimming stripped 3 bases from V and 10 bases from J, with 10 bases between. The genes are TRBV30 and TRBJ1-6, with D possibly TRBD1 on 6 matching bases. This TCR was sampled from a woman older than 75 with active COVID-19. The sample taken for sequencing was peripheral blood. CDR3 protein: CAWRWQGSPLHF. The DNA for the CDR3 is TGTGCCTGGAGGTGGCAGGGGTCACCCCTCCACTTT. Filled out from reference TRBV30 and TRBJ1-6, the complete variable domain reads SQTIHQWPATLVQPVGSPLSLECTVEGTSNPNLYWYRQAAGRGLQLLFYSVGIGQISSEVPQNLSASRPQDRQFILSSKKLLLSDSGFYLCAWRWQGSPLHFGNGTRLTVT.